The TCR beta chain described here comes from a study of blood T cell repertoires in COVID-19. Clones were sequenced by immunoSEQ multiplex PCR, and TCRdb holds only the in-frame ones, with some missing. This table holds some 150,000 clones, about four fifths found once. Germline CDR1 and CDR2: SGHTA and FQGTGA. V dropped 1 base and J dropped 4 bases, with 13 bases sitting between them. The CDR3 sequence is 16 residues long. Participants were aged about 18 to 100 years, lived in roughly 25 US areas, and enrolled virtually. Symptom resolution, clearance, or two negative PCRs marked the recovered donors of Cohort 3.

The rearrangement joins TRBV7-3 to TRBJ2-2, with D tentatively TRBD1 (5 bases). The receptor's source is a man aged 45-60 years who had recovered from COVID-19. The sequenced material came from PBMCs or T cells enriched from blood (not recorded which). The CDR3 nucleotides read TGTGCCAGCAGCTTAATTGGGCAGGGTGGCACCGGGGAGCTGTTTTTT. Translated, it gives CASSLIGQGGTGELFF.